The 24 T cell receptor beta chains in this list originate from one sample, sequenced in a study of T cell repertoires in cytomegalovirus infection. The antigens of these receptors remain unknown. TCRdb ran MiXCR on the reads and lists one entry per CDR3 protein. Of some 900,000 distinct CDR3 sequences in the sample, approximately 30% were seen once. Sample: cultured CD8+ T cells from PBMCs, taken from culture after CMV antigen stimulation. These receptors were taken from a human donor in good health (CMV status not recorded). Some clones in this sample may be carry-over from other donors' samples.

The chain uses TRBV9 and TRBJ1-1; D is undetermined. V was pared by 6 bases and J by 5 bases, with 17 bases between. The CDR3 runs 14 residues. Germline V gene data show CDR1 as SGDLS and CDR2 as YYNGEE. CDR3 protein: CASTTDGVGTEAFF. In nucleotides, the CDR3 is TGTGCCAGCACCACAGACGGGGTTGGGACTGAAGCTTTCTTT.

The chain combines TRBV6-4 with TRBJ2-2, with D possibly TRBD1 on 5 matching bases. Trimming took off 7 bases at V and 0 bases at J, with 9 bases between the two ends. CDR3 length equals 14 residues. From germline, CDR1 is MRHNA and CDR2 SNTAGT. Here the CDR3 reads CASTLGPNTGELFF. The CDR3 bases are TGTGCCAGCACTCTGGGGCCGAACACCGGGGAGCTGTTTTTT.

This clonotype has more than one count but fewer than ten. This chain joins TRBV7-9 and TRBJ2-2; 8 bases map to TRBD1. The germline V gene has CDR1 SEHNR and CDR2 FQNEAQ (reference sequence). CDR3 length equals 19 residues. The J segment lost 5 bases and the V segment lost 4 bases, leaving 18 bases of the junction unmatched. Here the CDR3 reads CASSSGDRGPKMGTGELFF. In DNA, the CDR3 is TGTGCCAGCAGCTCCGGAGACAGGGGACCGAAAATGGGAACCGGGGAGCTGTTTTTT. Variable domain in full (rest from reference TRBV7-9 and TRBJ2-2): DTGVSQNPRHKITKRGQNVTFRCDPISEHNRLYWYRQTLGQGPEFLTYFQNEAQLEKSRLLSDRFSAERPKGSFSTLEIQRTEQGDSAMYLCASSSGDRGPKMGTGELFFGEGSRLTVL.

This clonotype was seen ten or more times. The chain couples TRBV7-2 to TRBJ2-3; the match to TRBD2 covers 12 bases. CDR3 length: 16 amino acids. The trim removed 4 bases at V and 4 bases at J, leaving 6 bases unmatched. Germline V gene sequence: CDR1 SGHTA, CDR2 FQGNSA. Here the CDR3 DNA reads TGTGCCAGCAGCTCACTAGCGGGGGGCCTGCCAGATACGCAGTATTTT. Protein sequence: CASSSLAGGLPDTQYF.

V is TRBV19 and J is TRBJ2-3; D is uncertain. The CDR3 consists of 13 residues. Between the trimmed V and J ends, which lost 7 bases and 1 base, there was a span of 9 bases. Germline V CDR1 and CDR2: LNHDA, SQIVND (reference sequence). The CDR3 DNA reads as TGTGCCAGTACCCTCGGAGGCACAGATACGCAGTATTTT. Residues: CASTLGGTDTQYF. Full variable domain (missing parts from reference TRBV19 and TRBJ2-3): DGGITQSPKYLFRKEGQNVTLSCEQNLNHDAMYWYRQDPGQGLRLIYYSQIVNDFQKGDIAEGYSVSREKKESFPLTVTSAQKNPTAFYLCASTLGGTDTQYFGPGTRLTVL.

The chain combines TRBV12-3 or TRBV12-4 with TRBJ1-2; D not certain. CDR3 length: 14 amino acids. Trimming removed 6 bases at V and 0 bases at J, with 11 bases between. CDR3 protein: CASRSELANYGYTF. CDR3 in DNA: TGTGCCAGCAGATCAGAGTTAGCTAACTATGGCTACACCTTC.

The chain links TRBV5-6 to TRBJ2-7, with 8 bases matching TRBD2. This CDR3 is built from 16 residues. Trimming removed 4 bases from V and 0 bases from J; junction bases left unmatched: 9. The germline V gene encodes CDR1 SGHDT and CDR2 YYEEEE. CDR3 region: CASSRPSGRFSYEQYF. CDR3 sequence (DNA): TGTGCCAGCAGCCGTCCTAGCGGGCGATTCTCCTACGAGCAGTACTTC.

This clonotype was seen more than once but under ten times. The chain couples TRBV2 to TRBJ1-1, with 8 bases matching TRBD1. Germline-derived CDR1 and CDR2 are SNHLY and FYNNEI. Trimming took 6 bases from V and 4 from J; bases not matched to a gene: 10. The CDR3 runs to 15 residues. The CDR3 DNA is TGTGCCAGCAGAGAGGCAGGACAGGGTTCCACTGAAGCTTTCTTT. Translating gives CASREAGQGSTEAFF. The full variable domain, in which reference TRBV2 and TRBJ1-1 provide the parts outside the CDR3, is EPEVTQTPSHQVTQMGQEVILRCVPISNHLYFYWYRQILGQKVEFLVSFYNNEISEKSEIFDDQFSVERPDGSNFTLKIRSTKLEDSAMYFCASREAGQGSTEAFFGQGTRLTVV.

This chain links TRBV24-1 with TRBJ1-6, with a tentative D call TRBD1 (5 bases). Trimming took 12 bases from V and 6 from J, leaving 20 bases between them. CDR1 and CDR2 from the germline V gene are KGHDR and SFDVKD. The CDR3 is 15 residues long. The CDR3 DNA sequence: TGTGCCCCCCGGGGCAAGGGCCCCGTTAATTCACCCCTCCACTTT. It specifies CAPRGKGPVNSPLHF.

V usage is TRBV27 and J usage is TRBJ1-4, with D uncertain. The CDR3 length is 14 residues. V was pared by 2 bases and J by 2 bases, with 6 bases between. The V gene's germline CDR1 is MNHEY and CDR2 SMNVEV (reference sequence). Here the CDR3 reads CASSLLGTNEKLFF. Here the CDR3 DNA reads TGTGCCAGCAGTTTACTGGGTACTAATGAAAAACTGTTTTTT.

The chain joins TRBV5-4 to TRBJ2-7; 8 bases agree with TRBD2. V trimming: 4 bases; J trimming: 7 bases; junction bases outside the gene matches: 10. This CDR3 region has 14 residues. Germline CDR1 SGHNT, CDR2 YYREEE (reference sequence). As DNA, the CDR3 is TGTGCCAGCAGCGGCGGGGGGCCCATTGGGGAGCAGTACTTC. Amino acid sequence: CASSGGGPIGEQYF. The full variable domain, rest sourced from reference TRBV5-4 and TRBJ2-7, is ETGVTQSPTHLIKTRGQQVTLRCSSQSGHNTVSWYQQALGQGPQFIFQYYREEENGRGNFPPRFSGLQFPNYSSELNVNALELDDSALYLCASSGGGPIGEQYFGPGTRLTVT.

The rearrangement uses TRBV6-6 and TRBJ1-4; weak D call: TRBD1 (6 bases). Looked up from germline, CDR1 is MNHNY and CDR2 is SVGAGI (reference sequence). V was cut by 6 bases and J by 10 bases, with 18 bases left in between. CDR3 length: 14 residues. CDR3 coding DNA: TGTGCCAGCAGCCAAGGTACAGGGTACTCAAAACTGTTTTTT. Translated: CASSQGTGYSKLFF.

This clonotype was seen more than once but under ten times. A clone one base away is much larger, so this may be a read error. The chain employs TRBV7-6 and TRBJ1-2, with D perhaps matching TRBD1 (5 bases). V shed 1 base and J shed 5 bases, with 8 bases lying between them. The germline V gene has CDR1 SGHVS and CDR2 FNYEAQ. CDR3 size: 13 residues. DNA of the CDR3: TGTGCCAGCAGCTTAGGGGGGGAATATGGCTACACCTTC. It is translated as CASSLGGEYGYTF.

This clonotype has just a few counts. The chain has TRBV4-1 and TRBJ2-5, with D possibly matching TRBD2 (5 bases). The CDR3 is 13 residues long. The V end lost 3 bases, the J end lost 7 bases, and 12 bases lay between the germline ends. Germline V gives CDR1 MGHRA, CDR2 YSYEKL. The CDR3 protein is CASSHDGERTQYF. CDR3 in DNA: TGCGCCAGCAGCCATGATGGGGAGAGGACCCAGTACTTC.

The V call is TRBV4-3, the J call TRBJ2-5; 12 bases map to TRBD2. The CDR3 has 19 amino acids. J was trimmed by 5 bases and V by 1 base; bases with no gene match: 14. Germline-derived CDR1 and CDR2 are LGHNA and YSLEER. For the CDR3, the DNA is TGCGCCAGCAGCCAAGGTCCTAGCGGGGGGGCCGACTCTTATGAGACCCAGTACTTC. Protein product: CASSQGPSGGADSYETQYF.

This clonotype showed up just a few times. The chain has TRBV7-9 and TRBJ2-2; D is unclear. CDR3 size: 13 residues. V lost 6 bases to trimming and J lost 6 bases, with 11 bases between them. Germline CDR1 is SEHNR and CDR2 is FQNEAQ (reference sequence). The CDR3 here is CASSHKGSGELFF. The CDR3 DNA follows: TGTGCCAGCAGTCACAAGGGATCCGGGGAGCTGTTTTTT.

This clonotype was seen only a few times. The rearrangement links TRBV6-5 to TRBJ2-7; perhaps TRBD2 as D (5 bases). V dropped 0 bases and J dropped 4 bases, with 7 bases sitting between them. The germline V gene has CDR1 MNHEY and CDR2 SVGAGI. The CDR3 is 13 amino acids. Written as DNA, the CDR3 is TGTGCCAGCAGTTACTCGAGAGGGTACGAGCAGTACGTC. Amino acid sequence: CASSYSRGYEQYV.

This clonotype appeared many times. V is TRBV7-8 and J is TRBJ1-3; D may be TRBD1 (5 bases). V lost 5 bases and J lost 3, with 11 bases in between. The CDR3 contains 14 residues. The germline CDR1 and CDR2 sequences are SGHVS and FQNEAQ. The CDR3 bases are TGTGCCAGCAGCCCCCTAAGGGGTGGAAACACCATATATTTT. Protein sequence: CASSPLRGGNTIYF.

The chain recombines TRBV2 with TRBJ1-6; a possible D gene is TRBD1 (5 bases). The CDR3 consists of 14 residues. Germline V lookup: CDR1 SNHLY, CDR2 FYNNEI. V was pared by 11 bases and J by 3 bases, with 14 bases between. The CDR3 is CAAGDSNYNSPLHF. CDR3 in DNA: TGTGCCGCAGGAGACAGCAACTATAATTCACCCCTCCACTTT.

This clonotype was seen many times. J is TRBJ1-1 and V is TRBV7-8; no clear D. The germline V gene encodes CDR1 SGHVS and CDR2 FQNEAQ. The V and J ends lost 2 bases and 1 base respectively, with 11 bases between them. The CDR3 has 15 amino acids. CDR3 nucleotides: TGTGCCAGCAGCTTAATAAGGGCTCAGAACACTGAAGCTTTCTTT. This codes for CASSLIRAQNTEAFF.

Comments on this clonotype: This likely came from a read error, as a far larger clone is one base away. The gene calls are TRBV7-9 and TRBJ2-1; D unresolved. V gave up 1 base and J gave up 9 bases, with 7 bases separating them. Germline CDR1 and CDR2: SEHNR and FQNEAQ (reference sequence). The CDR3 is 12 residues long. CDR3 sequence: CASSLVGIEQFF. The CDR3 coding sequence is TGTGCCAGCAGCTTAGTGGGGATTGAGCAGTTCTTC.

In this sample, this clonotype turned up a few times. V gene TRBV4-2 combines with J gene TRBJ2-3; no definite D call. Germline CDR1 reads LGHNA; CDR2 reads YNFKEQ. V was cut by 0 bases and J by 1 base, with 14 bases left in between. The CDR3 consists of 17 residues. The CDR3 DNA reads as TGTGCCAGCAGCCAAGAAGATTGGGGTGAGGGCACAGATACGCAGTATTTT. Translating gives CASSQEDWGEGTDTQYF.

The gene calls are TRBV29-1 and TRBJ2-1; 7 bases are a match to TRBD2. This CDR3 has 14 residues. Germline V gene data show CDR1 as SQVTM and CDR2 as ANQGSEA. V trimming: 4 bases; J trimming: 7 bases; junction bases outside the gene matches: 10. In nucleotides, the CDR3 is TGCAGCGTTGGGAGGGCGGGGGAAAAGAATGAGCAGTTCTTC. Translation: CSVGRAGEKNEQFF.

CDR3 in DNA: TGTGCCAGCACCCCCCTAGGGGGACCCTACGAGCAGTACGTC. Its translation: CASTPLGGPYEQYV. The J gene is TRBJ2-7, the V gene TRBV28; D possibly corresponds to TRBD1 (6 bases). The CDR3 consists of 14 residues. Trimming took off 7 bases at V and 2 bases at J, with 15 bases between the two ends. Germline assignment: CDR1 MDHEN and CDR2 SYDVKM.